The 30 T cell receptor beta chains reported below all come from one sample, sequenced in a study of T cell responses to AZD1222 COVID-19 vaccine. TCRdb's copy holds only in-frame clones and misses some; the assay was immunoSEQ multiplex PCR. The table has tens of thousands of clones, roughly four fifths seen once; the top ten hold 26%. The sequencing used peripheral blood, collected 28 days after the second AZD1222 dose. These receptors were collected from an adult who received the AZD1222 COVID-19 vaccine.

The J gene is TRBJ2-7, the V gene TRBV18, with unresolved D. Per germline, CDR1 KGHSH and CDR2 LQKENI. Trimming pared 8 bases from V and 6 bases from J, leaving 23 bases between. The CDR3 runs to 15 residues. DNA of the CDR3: TGTGCCAGCACCCAGCAGCCCGGGTCCCCCACCGAGCAGTACTTC. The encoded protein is CASTQQPGSPTEQYF.

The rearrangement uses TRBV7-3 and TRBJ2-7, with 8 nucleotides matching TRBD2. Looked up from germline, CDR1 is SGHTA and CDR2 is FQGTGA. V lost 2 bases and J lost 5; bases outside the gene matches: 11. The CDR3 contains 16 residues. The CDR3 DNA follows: TGTGCCAGCAGCTTAGTGGGGGCAGCGGGAGTACACGAGCAGTACTTC. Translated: CASSLVGAAGVHEQYF.

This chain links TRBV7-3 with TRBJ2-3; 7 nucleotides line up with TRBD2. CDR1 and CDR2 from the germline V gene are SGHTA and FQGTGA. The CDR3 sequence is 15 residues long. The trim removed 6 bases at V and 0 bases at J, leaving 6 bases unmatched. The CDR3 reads CASSLVAGSTDTQYF. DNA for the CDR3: TGTGCCAGCAGTCTCGTAGCGGGCAGCACAGATACGCAGTATTTT. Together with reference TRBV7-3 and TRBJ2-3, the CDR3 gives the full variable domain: GAGVSQTPSNKVTEKGKYVELRCDPISGHTALYWYRQSLGQGPEFLIYFQGTGAADDSGLPNDRFFAVRPEGSVSTLKIQRTERGDSAVYLCASSLVAGSTDTQYFGPGTRLTVL.

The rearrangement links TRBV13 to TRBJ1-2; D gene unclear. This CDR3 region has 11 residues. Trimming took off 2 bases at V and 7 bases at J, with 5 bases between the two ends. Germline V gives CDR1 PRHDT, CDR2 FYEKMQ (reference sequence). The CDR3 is CASSLRTGYTF. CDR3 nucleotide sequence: TGTGCCAGCAGCTTAAGGACTGGCTACACCTTC. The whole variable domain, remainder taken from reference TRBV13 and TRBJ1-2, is AAGVIQSPRHLIKEKRETATLKCYPIPRHDTVYWYQQGPGQDPQFLISFYEKMQSDKGSIPDRFSAQQFSDYHSELNMSSLELGDSALYFCASSLRTGYTFGSGTRLTVV.

This chain's CDR3 is CASSGPRSSYEQYF. CDR3 coding DNA: TGTGCCAGCAGTGGACCTAGGAGCTCCTACGAGCAGTACTTC. The chain links TRBV27 to TRBJ2-7, with no clear D. Trimming cost V 5 bases and J 0 bases, with 11 bases left between them. The germline V gene has CDR1 MNHEY and CDR2 SMNVEV (reference sequence). The CDR3 contains 14 residues.

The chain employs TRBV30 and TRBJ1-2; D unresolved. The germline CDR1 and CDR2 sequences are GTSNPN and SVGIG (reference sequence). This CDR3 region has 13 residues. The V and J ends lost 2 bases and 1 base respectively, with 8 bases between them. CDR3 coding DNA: TGTGCCTGGAGTCGGGTTGATAACTATGGCTACACCTTC. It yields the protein CAWSRVDNYGYTF.

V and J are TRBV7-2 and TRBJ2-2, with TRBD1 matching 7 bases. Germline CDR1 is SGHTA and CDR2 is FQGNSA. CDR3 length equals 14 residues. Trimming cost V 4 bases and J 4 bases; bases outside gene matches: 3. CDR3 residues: CASSSGQSTGELFF. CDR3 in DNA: TGTGCCAGCAGCTCGGGACAGAGCACCGGGGAGCTGTTTTTT.

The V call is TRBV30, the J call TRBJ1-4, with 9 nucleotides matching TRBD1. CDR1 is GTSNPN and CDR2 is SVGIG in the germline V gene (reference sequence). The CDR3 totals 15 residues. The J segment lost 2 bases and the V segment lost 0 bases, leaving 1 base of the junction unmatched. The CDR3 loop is CAWSVGQGTNEKLFF. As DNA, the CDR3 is TGTGCCTGGAGTGTCGGACAGGGGACTAATGAAAAACTGTTTTTT.

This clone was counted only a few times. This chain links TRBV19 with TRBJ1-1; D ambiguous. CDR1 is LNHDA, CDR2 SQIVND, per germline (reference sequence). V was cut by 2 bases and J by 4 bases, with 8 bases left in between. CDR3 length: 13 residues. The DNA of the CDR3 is TGTGCCAGTAGTATATCGCCTGGCACTGAAGCTTTCTTT. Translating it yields CASSISPGTEAFF.

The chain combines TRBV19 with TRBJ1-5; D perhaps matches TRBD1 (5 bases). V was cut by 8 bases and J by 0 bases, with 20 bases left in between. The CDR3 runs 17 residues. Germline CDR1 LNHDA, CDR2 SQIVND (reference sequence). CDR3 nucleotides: TGTGCCAGTCTAAAAGGGGCAGGTAGCTATAGCAATCAGCCCCAGCATTTT. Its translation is CASLKGAGSYSNQPQHF.

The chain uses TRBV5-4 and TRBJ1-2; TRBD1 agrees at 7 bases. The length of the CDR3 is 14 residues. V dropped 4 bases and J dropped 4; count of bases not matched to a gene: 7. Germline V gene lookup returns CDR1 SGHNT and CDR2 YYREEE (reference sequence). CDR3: CASSPGQATYGYTF. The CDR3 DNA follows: TGTGCCAGCAGCCCAGGACAGGCCACCTATGGCTACACCTTC.

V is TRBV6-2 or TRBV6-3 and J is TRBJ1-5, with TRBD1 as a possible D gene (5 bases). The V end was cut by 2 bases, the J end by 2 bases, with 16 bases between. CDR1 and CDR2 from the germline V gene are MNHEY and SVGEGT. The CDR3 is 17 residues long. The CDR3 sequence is CASSYPGVGRGNQPQHF. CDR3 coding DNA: TGTGCCAGCAGTTACCCGGGGGTCGGTCGGGGCAATCAGCCCCAGCATTTT.

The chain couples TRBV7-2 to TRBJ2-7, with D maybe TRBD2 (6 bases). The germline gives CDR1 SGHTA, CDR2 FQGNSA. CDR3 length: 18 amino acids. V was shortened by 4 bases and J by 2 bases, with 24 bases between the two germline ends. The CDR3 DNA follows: TGTGCCAGCAGCTCGGTCCTGACTTTTAGCGGAAATCCCTACGAGCAGTACTTC. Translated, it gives CASSSVLTFSGNPYEQYF. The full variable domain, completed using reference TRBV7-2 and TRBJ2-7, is GAGVSQSPSNKVTEKGKDVELRCDPISGHTALYWYRQSLGQGLEFLIYFQGNSAPDKSGLPSDRFSAERTGGSVSTLTIQRTQQEDSAVYLCASSSVLTFSGNPYEQYFGPGTRLTVT.

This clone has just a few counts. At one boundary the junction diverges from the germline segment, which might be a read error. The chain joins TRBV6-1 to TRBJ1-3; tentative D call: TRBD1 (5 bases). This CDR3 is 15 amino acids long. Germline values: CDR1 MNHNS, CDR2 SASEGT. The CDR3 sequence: CASSEGGRLGITIYF. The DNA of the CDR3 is TGTGCCAGCAGTGAAGGGGGACGGCTCGGAATCACCATATATTTT.

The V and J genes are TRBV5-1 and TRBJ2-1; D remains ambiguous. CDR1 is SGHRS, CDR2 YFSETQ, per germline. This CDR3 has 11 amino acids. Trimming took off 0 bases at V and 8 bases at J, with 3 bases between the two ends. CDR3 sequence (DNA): TGCGCCAGCAGCTTGGTGGATGAGCAGTTCTTC. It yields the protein CASSLVDEQFF.

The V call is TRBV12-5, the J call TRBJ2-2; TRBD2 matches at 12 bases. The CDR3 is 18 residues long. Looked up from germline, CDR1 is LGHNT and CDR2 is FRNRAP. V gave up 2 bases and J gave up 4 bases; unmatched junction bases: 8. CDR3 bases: TGTGCTAGTGGTTTGCCACGTCTAGCGGGAGGGTTCACCGGGGAGCTGTTTTTT. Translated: CASGLPRLAGGFTGELFF.

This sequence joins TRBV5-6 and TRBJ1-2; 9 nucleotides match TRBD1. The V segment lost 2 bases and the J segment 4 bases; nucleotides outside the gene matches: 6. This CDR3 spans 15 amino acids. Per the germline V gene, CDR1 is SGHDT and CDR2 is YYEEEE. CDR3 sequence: CASSFMDRGGYGYTF. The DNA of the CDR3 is TGTGCCAGCAGCTTCATGGACAGGGGTGGCTATGGCTACACCTTC.

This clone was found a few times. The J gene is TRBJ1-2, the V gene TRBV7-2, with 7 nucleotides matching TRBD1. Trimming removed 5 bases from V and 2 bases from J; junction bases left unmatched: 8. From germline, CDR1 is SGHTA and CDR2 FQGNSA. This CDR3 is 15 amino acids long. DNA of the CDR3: TGTGCCAGCAGCCCACTGGGACAGAACAACTATGGCTACACCTTC. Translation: CASSPLGQNNYGYTF.

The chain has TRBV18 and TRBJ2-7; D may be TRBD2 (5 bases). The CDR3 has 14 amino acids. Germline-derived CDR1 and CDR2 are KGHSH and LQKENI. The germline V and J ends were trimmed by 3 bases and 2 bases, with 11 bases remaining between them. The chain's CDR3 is CASSPPPGTYEQYF. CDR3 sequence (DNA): TGTGCCAGCTCACCCCCTCCCGGGACCTACGAGCAGTACTTC. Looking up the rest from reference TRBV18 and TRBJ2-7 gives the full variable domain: NAGVMQNPRHLVRRRGQEARLRCSPMKGHSHVYWYRQLPEEGLKFMVYLQKENIIDESGMPKERFSAEFPKEGPSILRIQQVVRGDSAAYFCASSPPPGTYEQYFGPGTRLTVT.

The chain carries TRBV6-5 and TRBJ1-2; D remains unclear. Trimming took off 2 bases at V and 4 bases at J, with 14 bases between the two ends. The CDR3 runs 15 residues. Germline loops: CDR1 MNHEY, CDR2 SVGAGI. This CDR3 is CASSYAAVPGYGYTF. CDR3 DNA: TGTGCCAGCAGTTACGCGGCGGTCCCGGGCTATGGCTACACCTTC.

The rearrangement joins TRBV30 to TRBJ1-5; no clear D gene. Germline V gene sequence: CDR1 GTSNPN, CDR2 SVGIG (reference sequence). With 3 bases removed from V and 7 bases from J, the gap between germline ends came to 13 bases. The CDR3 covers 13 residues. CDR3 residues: CAWSASEGQPQHF. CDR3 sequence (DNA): TGTGCCTGGAGCGCCTCTGAAGGACAGCCCCAGCATTTT.

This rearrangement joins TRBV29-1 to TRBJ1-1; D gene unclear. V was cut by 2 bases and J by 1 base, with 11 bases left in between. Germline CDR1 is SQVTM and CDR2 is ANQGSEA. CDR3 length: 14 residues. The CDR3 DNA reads TGCAGCGTTGAAAGGTTCTGGGAGAACACTGAAGCTTTCTTT. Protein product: CSVERFWENTEAFF. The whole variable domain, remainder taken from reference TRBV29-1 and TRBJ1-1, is SAVISQKPSRDICQRGTSLTIQCQVDSQVTMMFWYRQQPGQSLTLIATANQGSEATYESGFVIDKFPISRPNLTFSTLTVSNMSPEDSSIYLCSVERFWENTEAFFGQGTRLTVV.

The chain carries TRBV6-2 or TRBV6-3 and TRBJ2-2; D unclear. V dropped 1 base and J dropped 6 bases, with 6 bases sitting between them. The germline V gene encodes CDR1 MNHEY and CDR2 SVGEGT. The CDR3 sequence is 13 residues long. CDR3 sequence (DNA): TGTGCCAGCAGTTACTATCTAGCCGGGGAGCTGTTTTTT. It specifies CASSYYLAGELFF.

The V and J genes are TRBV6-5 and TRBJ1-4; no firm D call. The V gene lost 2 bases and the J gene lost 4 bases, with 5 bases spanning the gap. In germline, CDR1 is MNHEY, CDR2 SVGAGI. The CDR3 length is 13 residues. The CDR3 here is CASSYGVNEKLFF. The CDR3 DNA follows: TGTGCCAGCAGTTACGGGGTTAATGAAAAACTGTTTTTT.

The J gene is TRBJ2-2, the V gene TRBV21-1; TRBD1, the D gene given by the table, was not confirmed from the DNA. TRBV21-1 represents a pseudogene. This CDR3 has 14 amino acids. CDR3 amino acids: CASSKHRGLRELFF. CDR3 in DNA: TGTGCCAGCAGCAAACACAGGGGTTTGCGGGAGCTGTTTTTT.

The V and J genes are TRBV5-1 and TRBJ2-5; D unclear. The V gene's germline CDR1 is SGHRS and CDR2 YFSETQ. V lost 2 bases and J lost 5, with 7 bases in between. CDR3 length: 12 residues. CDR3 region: CASSFFGETQYF. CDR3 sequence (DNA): TGCGCCAGCAGCTTCTTCGGTGAGACCCAGTACTTC.

CDR3 sequence (DNA): TGTGCCAGCAGCTTCCCGGGACGGGGAAAGACCGGGGAGCTGTTTTTT. Protein sequence: CASSFPGRGKTGELFF. This chain uses TRBV5-5 with TRBJ2-2, with D possibly being TRBD1 or TRBD2 (5 bases each). Looked up from germline, CDR1 is SGHKS and CDR2 is YYEKEE (reference sequence). With 2 bases removed from V and 5 bases from J, the gap between germline ends came to 16 bases. The CDR3 is 16 amino acids.

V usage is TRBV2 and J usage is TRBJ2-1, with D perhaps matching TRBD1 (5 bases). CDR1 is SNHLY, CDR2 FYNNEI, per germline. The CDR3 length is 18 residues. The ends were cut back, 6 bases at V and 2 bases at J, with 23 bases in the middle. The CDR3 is CASSPLRGGRDPYNEQFF. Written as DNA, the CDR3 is TGTGCCAGCAGCCCACTTAGGGGTGGACGAGATCCCTACAATGAGCAGTTCTTC. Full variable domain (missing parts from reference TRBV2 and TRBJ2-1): EPEVTQTPSHQVTQMGQEVILRCVPISNHLYFYWYRQILGQKVEFLVSFYNNEISEKSEIFDDQFSVERPDGSNFTLKIRSTKLEDSAMYFCASSPLRGGRDPYNEQFFGPGTRLTVL.

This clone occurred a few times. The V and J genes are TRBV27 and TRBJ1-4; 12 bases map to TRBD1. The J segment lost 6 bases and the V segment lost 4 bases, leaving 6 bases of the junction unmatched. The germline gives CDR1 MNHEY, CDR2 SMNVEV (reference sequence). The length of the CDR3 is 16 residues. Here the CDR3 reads CASSSRDRGRYEKLFF. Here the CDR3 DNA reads TGTGCCAGCAGTTCCCGGGACAGGGGGCGTTATGAAAAACTGTTTTTT.

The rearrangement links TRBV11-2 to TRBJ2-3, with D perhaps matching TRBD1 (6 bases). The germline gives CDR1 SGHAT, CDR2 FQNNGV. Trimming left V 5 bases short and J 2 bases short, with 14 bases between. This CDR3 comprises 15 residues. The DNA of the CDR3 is TGTGCCAGCAGCCAGGGGAGCGGAGACACAGATACGCAGTATTTT. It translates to CASSQGSGDTDTQYF.